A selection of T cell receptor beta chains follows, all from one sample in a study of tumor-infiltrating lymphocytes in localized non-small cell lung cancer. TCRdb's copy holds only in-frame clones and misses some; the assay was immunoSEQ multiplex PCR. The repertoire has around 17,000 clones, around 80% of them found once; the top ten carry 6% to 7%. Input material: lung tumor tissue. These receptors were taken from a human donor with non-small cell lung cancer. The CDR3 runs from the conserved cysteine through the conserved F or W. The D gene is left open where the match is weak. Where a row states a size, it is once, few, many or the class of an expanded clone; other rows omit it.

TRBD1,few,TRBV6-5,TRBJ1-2,CASSYSLQGARGYTF,TGTGCCAGCAGTTACTCGCTTCAGGGGGCGCGTGGCTACACCTTC
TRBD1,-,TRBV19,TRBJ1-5,CATAGGISQPQHF,TGTGCCACTGCAGGGGGTATAAGCCAGCCCCAGCATTTT
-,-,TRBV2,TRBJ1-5,CASSEERGFQPQHF,TGTGCCAGCAGTGAAGAGAGAGGGTTCCAGCCCCAGCATTTT
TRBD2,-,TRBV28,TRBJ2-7,CASSHLAGGPYEQYF,TGTGCCAGCAGTCACCTAGCGGGAGGCCCCTACGAGCAGTACTTC
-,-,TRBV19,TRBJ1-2,CASSTATIYGYTF,TGTGCCAGTAGTACCGCCACCATCTATGGCTACACCTTC
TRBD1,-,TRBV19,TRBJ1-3,CASSPGTGGFSGNTIYF,TGTGCCAGTAGTCCCGGGACAGGGGGATTCTCTGGAAACACCATATATTTT
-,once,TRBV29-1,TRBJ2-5,CSVDEQGRQTQYF,TGCAGCGTGGACGAACAGGGCAGGCAGACCCAGTACTTC
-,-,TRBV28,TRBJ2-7,CASSLFGGGEQYF,TGTGCCAGCAGTTTGTTCGGGGGCGGGGAGCAGTACTTC
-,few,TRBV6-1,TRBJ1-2,CAAQGPWLNYGYTF,TGTGCCGCGCAGGGGCCATGGTTGAACTATGGCTACACCTTC
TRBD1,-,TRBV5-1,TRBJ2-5,CASSLGQGMMGGETQYF,TGCGCCAGCAGCCTAGGACAGGGGATGATGGGTGGAGAGACCCAGTACTTC
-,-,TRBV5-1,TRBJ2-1,CASSLEFTSEQFF,TGCGCCAGCAGCTTGGAATTTACAAGTGAGCAGTTCTTC
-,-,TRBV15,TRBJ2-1,CATSREFNPYNEQFF,TGTGCCACCAGCAGAGAGTTCAACCCGTACAATGAGCAGTTCTTC
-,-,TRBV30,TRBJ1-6,CAWSGGLFVDSPLHF,TGTGCCTGGAGTGGAGGGCTTTTTGTAGATTCACCCCTCCACTTT
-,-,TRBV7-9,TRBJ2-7,CASSLVSGRSYEQYF,TGTGCCAGCAGCTTAGTGAGCGGCCGCTCCTACGAGCAGTACTTC
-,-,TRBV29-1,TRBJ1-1,CSVVNTEAFF,TGCAGCGTTGTTAACACTGAAGCTTTCTTT
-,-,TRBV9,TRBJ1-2,CASSVSPGSHYGYTF,TGTGCCAGCAGCGTGTCCCCGGGGAGCCACTATGGCTACACCTTC
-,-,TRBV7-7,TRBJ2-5,CASSSLPPPETQYF,TGTGCTAGCAGCTCGCTGCCACCCCCGGAGACCCAGTACTTC
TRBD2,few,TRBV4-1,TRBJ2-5,CASSHGGGETQYF,TGCGCCAGCAGCCACGGGGGAGGGGAGACCCAGTACTTC
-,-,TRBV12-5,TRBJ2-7,CASGFSETEQYF,TGTGCTAGTGGTTTTTCAGAAACCGAGCAGTACTTC
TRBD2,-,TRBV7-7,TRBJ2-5,CASSLYAGREATQYF,TGTGCTAGCAGCTTGTACGCAGGGAGGGAGGCGACCCAGTACTTC
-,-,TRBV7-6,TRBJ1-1,CASSLRTGNTEAFF,TGTGCCAGCAGCCTCCGTACAGGGAACACTGAAGCTTTCTTT
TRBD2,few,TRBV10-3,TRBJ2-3,CAISEEGRALDTQYF,TGTGCCATCAGTGAGGAGGGGAGGGCCCTCGATACGCAGTATTTT
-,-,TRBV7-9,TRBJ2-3,CASSTEVLGTDTQYF,TGTGCCAGCAGCACCGAGGTCCTTGGCACAGATACGCAGTATTTT
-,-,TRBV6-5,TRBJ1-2,CASSYSTYYGYTF,TGTGCCAGCAGTTACTCGACGTACTATGGCTACACCTTC
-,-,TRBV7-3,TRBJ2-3,CASSFGTDTQYF,TGTGCCAGCAGCTTCGGCACAGATACGCAGTATTTT
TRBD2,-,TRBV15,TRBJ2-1,CATSRDGGTSGKTNNEQFF,TGTGCCACCAGCAGAGATGGCGGGACTAGCGGGAAAACAAACAATGAGCAGTTCTTC
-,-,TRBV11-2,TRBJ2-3,CASSPLTATDTQYF,TGTGCCAGCAGCCCCCTAACGGCCACAGATACGCAGTATTTT
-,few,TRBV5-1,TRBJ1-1,CASSFGQLREAFF,TGCGCCAGCAGCTTTGGGCAGTTGAGGGAAGCTTTCTTT
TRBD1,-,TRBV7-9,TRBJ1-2,CASSQGAGYTF,TGTGCCAGCAGCCAGGGGGCTGGCTACACCTTC
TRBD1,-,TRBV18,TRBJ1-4,CASSPDRDEKLFF,TGTGCCAGCTCACCAGACAGGGATGAAAAACTGTTTTTT
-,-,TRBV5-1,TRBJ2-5,CASSPAWGLETQYF,TGCGCCAGCAGCCCAGCCTGGGGTCTGGAGACCCAGTACTTC
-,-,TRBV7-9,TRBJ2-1,CASSLVRGTYNEQFF,TGTGCCAGCAGCTTAGTGCGGGGCACCTACAATGAGCAGTTCTTC
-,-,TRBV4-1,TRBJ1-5,CASSRRPGGGDQPQHF,TGCGCCAGCAGCCGAAGGCCGGGCGGGGGCGATCAGCCCCAGCATTTT
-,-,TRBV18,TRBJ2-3,CASSRIGGTDTQYF,TGTGCCAGCTCACGAATAGGGGGGACAGATACGCAGTATTTT
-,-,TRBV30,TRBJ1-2,CAWSVHGGAPRYTF,TGTGCCTGGAGTGTACACGGGGGGGCGCCTCGCTACACCTTC
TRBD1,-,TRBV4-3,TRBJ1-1,CASSQDTGAYTIMNTEAFF,TGCGCCAGCAGCCAAGACACAGGGGCTTATACTATCATGAACACTGAAGCTTTCTTT
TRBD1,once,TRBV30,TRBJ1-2,CALGQAQANYGYTF,TGTGCCCTCGGACAGGCTCAAGCTAACTATGGCTACACCTTC
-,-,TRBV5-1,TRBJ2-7,CASSLGTFSSYEQYF,TGCGCCAGCAGCCTCGGGACTTTCAGCTCCTACGAGCAGTACTTC
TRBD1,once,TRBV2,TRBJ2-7,CASTRDRGYGEQYF,TGTGCCAGCACCCGGGACAGGGGATACGGCGAGCAGTACTTC
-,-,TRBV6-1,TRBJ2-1,CASSSGTTSNEQFF,TGTGCCAGCAGTTCCGGGACCACCTCGAATGAGCAGTTCTTC
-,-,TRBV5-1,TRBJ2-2,CASSLAGGANTGELFF,TGCGCCAGCAGCTTGGCCGGGGGCGCGAACACCGGGGAGCTGTTTTTT
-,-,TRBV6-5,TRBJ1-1,CASSYTPNTEAFF,TGTGCCAGCAGTTACACCCCGAACACTGAAGCTTTCTTT
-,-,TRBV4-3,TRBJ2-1,CASSQDLRDEQFF,TGCGCCAGCAGCCAAGATCTGAGGGATGAGCAGTTCTTC
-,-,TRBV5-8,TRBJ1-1,CASSGLMDVNTEAFF,TGTGCCAGCAGCGGATTGATGGATGTGAACACTGAAGCTTTCTTT
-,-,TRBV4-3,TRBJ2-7,CASSQNRADRYEQYF,TGCGCCAGCAGCCAAAACAGGGCGGATCGGTACGAGCAGTACTTC
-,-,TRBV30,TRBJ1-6,CAGTSGRNSPLHF,TGTGCCGGGACATCGGGGCGAAATTCACCCCTCCACTTT
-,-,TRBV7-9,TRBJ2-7,CASSFVSGRSYEQYF,TGTGCCAGCAGCTTTGTATCGGGCAGGTCCTACGAGCAGTACTTC
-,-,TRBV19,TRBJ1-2,CASKLSRGPNYGYTF,TGTGCCAGTAAACTCTCGCGGGGACCTAACTATGGCTACACCTTC
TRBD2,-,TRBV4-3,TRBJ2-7,CASSQGVIVAGATYEQYF,TGCGCCAGCAGCCAAGGGGTTATCGTAGCGGGAGCGACCTACGAGCAGTACTTC